This T cell receptor (beta chain) was observed in a study of blood T cell repertoires in COVID-19 (dated by TCRdb to about 2020). About the full investigation: The collaborator samples originated in the United States, Italy and Spain and spanned the acute and convalescent phases of COVID-19. The repertoires were made available in a free public database intended to serve as a resource for research on the immune response to SARS-CoV-2. The prospective study material was composed of cDNA or gDNA derived from T cells, B-cell-depleted T cells, or PBMCs. A de-identified subject ID, COVID-19 status, age in years and sex were almost always included in the sample metadata. The dataset comprised deeply sampled blood TCRbeta repertoires from subjects exposed to, actively infected with, or recovered from COVID-19. Where available, HLA class I and class II types were obtained from metadata supplied by the sample provider rather than from assay-based typing. Samples came from the ongoing ImmuneRACE study (first 160 participants) plus 1,254 subjects from 6 global collaborators.

The germline V end is reduced by 3 bases and the J end by 1 base; junction bases left unmatched: 5. The CDR3 contains 15 residues, cysteine and phenylalanine counted. Left in the record is the CDR3 DNA by itself, 45 bases read in frame from the first base. The germline V gene encodes CDR1 KGHSH and CDR2 LQKENI. One collaborating source in Seattle enrolled patients while the patients were actively infected and followed the patients over time throughout the course of disease. Each collaborating institution followed its own protocols to collect whole blood in K2EDTA tubes. For TCRbeta analysis, collaborators shipped samples as frozen whole blood, isolated PBMCs, or DNA extracted from either of those sample types. Study-wide conclusions, independent of this receptor: The quantity of clinical and demographic metadata differed by source and by participant and was supplied without curation.

Points on this clone: Its antigen is still unknown. Base qualities are not recorded, but no much larger clone differs from it by a single base. Other DNA variants within this sample encode the same CDR3.

The immunoSEQ Assay, a bias-controlled multiplex PCR, was used to amplify TCRbeta CDR3 regions from genomic DNA. Per the authors' processing: Nucleated cell counts per sample were estimated from amplification of reference gene primers within the assay. Sequence reads were collapsed and filtered to measure the absolute abundance of every unique TCRbeta CDR3 rearrangement. For each sample, productive Simpson clonality was calculated as the square root of Simpson's diversity index over productive rearrangements. TCRdb's version of the immuneACCESS table is confined to in-frame rearrangements and falls short of the full clone set. An unresolved V gene accounts for under half of the shortfall where checked; the remainder is of unknown origin. The V and J calls and the clone size are those of that table, but D and trimming were determined from the DNA. Across this sample there are about 330,000 clones, with roughly 87% seen only once. The ten biggest clones cover approximately 9.4% of the sample.

The sequence derives from a man aged 30-40 years with COVID-19, enrolled during active disease. The sample taken for sequencing was peripheral blood. The receptor chain draws on TRBV18 and TRBJ1-1; 7 middle bases align to TRBD1. The CDR3 sequence is CASSPRGQRNTEAFF. The nucleotide sequence is given as TGTGCCAGCTCACCGCGGGGACAGCGGAACACTGAAGCTTTCTTT.